The 11 T cell receptor beta chains below all came from one sample that was sequenced in a study of CD8 T cells in Susac syndrome (dated 2019 in TCRdb). Library preparation used the immunoSEQ multiplex PCR assay. RNA was extracted with the RNeasy kit and about 0.5 to 1 ug was reverse transcribed using random hexamers. TCRdb reprocessing: public reads trimmed at Q25 with fastp, clones called with MiXCR, in-frame beta chains kept. Every CDR3 protein is listed once, alongside the most common genes and DNA of its rows. The sample data list about 100,000 distinct CDR3 sequences, and 95% of these were observed just once. Roughly 0.29% of the sample is held by the ten biggest clonotypes. The specimen sequenced was CD8+ T cells from PBMCs. The receptors were sampled from a human donor with Susac syndrome.

The V call is TRBV6-5, the J call TRBJ1-2, with D unresolved. The V end was cut by 1 base, the J end by 2 bases, with 5 bases between. From germline, CDR1 is MNHEY and CDR2 SVGAGI. The CDR3 runs 13 residues. This CDR3 is CASSYYTNYGYTF. Here the CDR3 DNA reads TGTGCCAGCAGTTACTACACAAACTATGGCTACACCTTC.

This chain uses TRBV13 with TRBJ2-5; D is possibly TRBD1 (6 bases). The CDR3 spans 15 residues. Per germline, CDR1 PRHDT and CDR2 FYEKMQ (reference sequence). V gave up 0 bases and J gave up 6 bases, with 14 bases separating them. CDR3 region: CASSLGVQGRKTQYF. The CDR3 DNA is TGTGCCAGCAGCTTAGGAGTACAGGGTAGGAAGACCCAGTACTTC.

The V gene is TRBV25-1, the J gene TRBJ2-3; D call uncertain. Germline loops: CDR1 MGHDK, CDR2 SYGVNS. CDR3 length: 11 residues. V was pared by 8 bases and J by 6 bases, with 9 bases between. CDR3 sequence: CASGRLDTQYF. CDR3 sequence (DNA): TGTGCCAGCGGAAGGTTGGATACGCAGTATTTT.

In DNA form, the CDR3 reads TGTGCCTCCGCCTCACGGACTGAAGCTTTCTTT. This sequence encodes CASASRTEAFF. This sequence joins TRBV24-1 and TRBJ1-1; D remains unclear. V was clipped by 12 bases and J by 5 bases, with 12 bases between them. CDR1 KGHDR and CDR2 SFDVKD come from the germline V gene. CDR3 length equals 11 residues.

The V gene is TRBV5-4, the J gene TRBJ2-1; 8 nucleotides agree with TRBD2. CDR1 and CDR2 from the germline V gene are SGHNT and YYREEE (reference sequence). Germline trimming cut 7 bases from V and 9 bases from J; bases unmatched to any gene: 9. This CDR3 contains 13 residues. CDR3 DNA: TGTGCCAGCGCGGGGGGATCTTCGGTTGAGCAGTTCTTC. Its translation is CASAGGSSVEQFF.

The chain joins TRBV20-1 to TRBJ2-5; no reliable D call. V shed 5 bases and J shed 1 base, with 11 bases lying between them. The CDR3 is made up of 13 amino acids. Per germline, CDR1 DFQATT and CDR2 SNEGSKA (reference sequence). The CDR3 nucleotides read TGCAGTGCTGGCCGACGATCCCAAGAGACCCAGTACTTC. It codes for CSAGRRSQETQYF.

The chain is built from TRBV28 and TRBJ2-7; TRBD2 matches 9 bases. Per germline, CDR1 MDHEN and CDR2 SYDVKM. The length of the CDR3 is 18 residues. V shed 5 bases, J shed 2 bases, and the junction held 16 bases outside the gene matches. The CDR3, as DNA: TGTGCCAGCAGTACACCCAACACCGGGACTAGCAGCCCCTACGAGCAGTACTTC. Protein: CASSTPNTGTSSPYEQYF. The entire variable domain, with the rest obtained from reference TRBV28 and TRBJ2-7, is as follows: DVKVTQSSRYLVKRTGEKVFLECVQDMDHENMFWYRQDPGLGLRLIYFSYDVKMKEKGDIPEGYSVSREKKERFSLILESASTNQTSMYLCASSTPNTGTSSPYEQYFGPGTRLTVT.

V gene TRBV29-1 combines with J gene TRBJ2-7, with TRBD1 matching 8 bases. The CDR3 totals 14 residues. Germline V gene data show CDR1 as SQVTM and CDR2 as ANQGSEA. The V segment lost 3 bases and the J segment 9 bases; nucleotides outside the gene matches: 13. The CDR3 DNA reads as TGCAGCGTTGACCTGACAGGGGTACGGGCGGGGCAGTACTTC. This sequence encodes CSVDLTGVRAGQYF.

The chain is built from TRBV14 and TRBJ2-7, with D tentatively TRBD1 or TRBD2 (6 bases each). V lost 2 bases, J lost 4 bases, and 12 bases lay in between. CDR3 length equals 14 residues. Germline V gene sequence: CDR1 SGHDN, CDR2 FVKESK. CDR3 amino acids: CASSQFTGTYEQYF. The CDR3 nucleotides read TGTGCCAGCAGCCAATTTACAGGGACTTACGAGCAGTACTTC.

The rearrangement links TRBV15 to TRBJ2-5, with 8 bases lining up with TRBD1. This CDR3 has 19 amino acids. V shed 3 bases and J 5 bases; nucleotides not matched to a gene: 20. CDR1 is LNHNV and CDR2 is YYDKDF in the germline V gene (reference sequence). CDR3 sequence (DNA): TGTGCCACCAGCAGTTTCCCCGGCCCAGGGGGCGAGAACGGGGAGACCCAGTACTTC. It codes for CATSSFPGPGGENGETQYF. The whole variable domain, remainder taken from reference TRBV15 and TRBJ2-5, is DAMVIQNPRYQVTQFGKPVTLSCSQTLNHNVMYWYQQKSSQAPKLLFHYYDKDFNNEADTPDNFQSRRPNTSFCFLDIRSPGLGDTAMYLCATSSFPGPGGENGETQYFGPGTRLLVL.

The chain carries TRBV12-3 or TRBV12-4 and TRBJ2-3, with 7 positions matching TRBD2. The CDR3 is 18 amino acids. J was trimmed by 0 bases and V by 3 bases; bases with no gene match: 12. CDR3 in amino acids: CASSFWASGWVSTDTQYF. The CDR3, as DNA: TGTGCCAGCAGTTTCTGGGCTAGCGGTTGGGTAAGCACAGATACGCAGTATTTT.